This T cell receptor beta chain was identified during a study of T cell changes during pregnancy in multiple sclerosis. TCRdb's copy holds only in-frame clones and misses some; the assay was immunoSEQ multiplex PCR. The sample records some 49,000 clones, roughly 89% being singletons. J was trimmed by 6 bases and V by 1 base; bases with no gene match: 4. The CDR3 runs to 13 residues. Germline-derived CDR1 and CDR2 are SQVTM and ANQGSEA. This specimen consisted of peripheral blood, obtained after pregnancy. The chain couples TRBV29-1 to TRBJ2-3, with 7 bases that match TRBD2. This TCR was sampled from a female donor in good health, enrolled as a control in a pregnancy study. CDR3 in amino acids: CSVEGGGVDTQYF. The CDR3 nucleotides are TGCAGCGTTGAAGGTGGGGGGGTGGATACGCAGTATTTT.